The next 22 T cell receptor beta chains were all read from a single sample in a study of blood T cell repertoires in COVID-19. Sequencing used immunoSEQ multiplex PCR; TCRdb keeps in-frame clones, though not all of them. The sample consists of 200,000 to 300,000 clones, more than 75% of them appearing once. The sequenced sample consisted of PBMCs or T cells enriched from blood (not recorded which). The origin of the receptors is a woman younger than 30 who had recovered from COVID-19.

The chain is built from TRBV5-1 and TRBJ1-3; 11 bases match TRBD1. The CDR3 loop spans 20 amino acids. The V and J ends lost 4 bases and 0 bases, in that order; junction bases with no gene match: 15. Germline values: CDR1 SGHRS, CDR2 YFSETQ. In DNA form, the CDR3 reads TGCGCCAGCAGCAGGGAGGGGACAGGGGGATTCGCCGTCTCTGGAAACACCATATATTTT. It translates to CASSREGTGGFAVSGNTIYF.

This chain connects TRBV28 to TRBJ2-5, with D perhaps matching TRBD2 (5 bases). CDR1 MDHEN and CDR2 SYDVKM come from the germline V gene. The CDR3 extends over 14 amino acids. Trimming left V 1 base short and J 5 bases short, with 11 bases between. The CDR3 nucleotides read TGTGCCAGCAGTTTATACGCGAGGGCCGAGACCCAGTACTTC. Encoded protein: CASSLYARAETQYF.

CDR3 amino acids: CASSLSTPGYEQYF. As DNA, the CDR3 is TGTGCCAGCAGTTTATCGACTCCGGGATACGAGCAGTACTTC. This chain joins TRBV27 and TRBJ2-7; D is perhaps TRBD2 (5 bases). The CDR3 extends over 14 amino acids. The germline V and J ends were trimmed by 0 bases and 4 bases, with 10 bases remaining between them. In germline, CDR1 is MNHEY, CDR2 SMNVEV (reference sequence).

V usage is TRBV19 and J usage is TRBJ2-7; a weak D match, TRBD1 (5 bases). Looked up from germline, CDR1 is LNHDA and CDR2 is SQIVND (reference sequence). With 5 bases removed from V and 3 bases from J, the gap between germline ends came to 17 bases. The CDR3 has 15 amino acids. The CDR3 loop reads CASSADILGLYEQYF. In DNA, the CDR3 is TGTGCCAGTAGTGCGGACATCCTGGGGCTCTACGAGCAGTACTTC. Full variable domain (remainder filled in from reference TRBV19 and TRBJ2-7): DGGITQSPKYLFRKEGQNVTLSCEQNLNHDAMYWYRQDPGQGLRLIYYSQIVNDFQKGDIAEGYSVSREKKESFPLTVTSAQKNPTAFYLCASSADILGLYEQYFGPGTRLTVT.

The chain combines TRBV4-2 with TRBJ2-1; TRBD2 matches 13 bases. After removal of 3 bases from V and 11 bases from J, the junction contained 1 base not matched to a gene. The germline gives CDR1 LGHNA, CDR2 YNFKEQ. This CDR3 contains 13 residues. The CDR3: CASSQGLAGQQFF. The CDR3 DNA is TGTGCCAGCAGCCAGGGACTAGCGGGGCAGCAGTTCTTC.

This clone was seen once. The genes are TRBV6-5 and TRBJ2-7; a weak D match, TRBD2 (6 bases). The germline gives CDR1 MNHEY, CDR2 SVGAGI. This CDR3 is 14 amino acids long. V lost 0 bases and J 3 bases, leaving 9 bases between the germline ends. The CDR3 reads CASSYSRDHYEQYF. The CDR3 coding sequence is TGTGCCAGCAGTTACTCGCGGGATCACTACGAGCAGTACTTC.

J is TRBJ1-2 and V is TRBV10-3, with 7 bases fitting TRBD1. This CDR3 has 14 residues. Trimming took 9 bases from V and 7 from J; bases not matched to a gene: 14. Germline V gene data show CDR1 as ENHRY and CDR2 as SYGVKD. The CDR3 here is CAMYTGTELGGYTF. Written as DNA, the CDR3 is TGTGCCATGTACACCGGGACAGAACTCGGTGGCTACACCTTC.

A note on this clone: Compared with germline, one end of the junction differs, possibly owing to a read error. The gene calls are TRBV5-1 and TRBJ2-5; 7 bases align to TRBD1. The germline V gene encodes CDR1 SGHRS and CDR2 YFSETQ. This CDR3 region has 14 residues. In DNA form, the CDR3 reads TGCGCCAGCAGCTTGGGGGACAGCCAAGGGACCCAGTACTTC. Protein product: CASSLGDSQGTQYF.

The chain couples TRBV27 to TRBJ1-5; a possible D gene is TRBD1 (5 bases). The V gene lost 2 bases and the J gene lost 0 bases, with 8 bases spanning the gap. Germline assignment: CDR1 MNHEY and CDR2 SMNVEV (reference sequence). This CDR3 has 15 amino acids. The CDR3 loop is CASSLRGHSNQPQHF. In nucleotides, the CDR3 is TGTGCCAGCAGTTTAAGGGGCCATAGCAATCAGCCCCAGCATTTT.

With respect to this clone: At one boundary the junction diverges from the germline segment, which might be a read error. The rearrangement links TRBV5-1 to TRBJ1-2; 7 bases agree with TRBD1. This CDR3 is 17 amino acids long. Germline V CDR1 and CDR2: SGHRS, YFSETQ. CDR3 DNA sequence: TGCGCCAGCACCTTGGCCGGCAGGGGGGCGGATAACTATGGCTACACCTTC. Residues: CASTLAGRGADNYGYTF. Drawing the rest from reference TRBV5-1 and TRBJ1-2, the complete variable domain is KAGVTQTPRYLIKTRGQQVTLSCSPISGHRSVSWYQQTPGQGLQFLFEYFSETQRNKGNFPGRFSGRQFSNSRSEMNVSTLELGDSALYLCASTLAGRGADNYGYTFGSGTRLTVV.

This clone was recorded a few times. The chain couples TRBV14 to TRBJ2-1, with 7 bases lining up with TRBD2. V dropped 0 bases and J dropped 3; count of bases not matched to a gene: 8. Germline CDR1 SGHDN, CDR2 FVKESK. CDR3 size: 17 residues. The DNA for the CDR3 is TGTGCCAGCAGCCAAGAATCCAGCGGGGTATTCTACAATGAGCAGTTCTTC. Residues: CASSQESSGVFYNEQFF.

The rearrangement uses TRBV5-4 and TRBJ2-7; 8 bases map to TRBD2. The CDR3 has 16 amino acids. Germline CDR1 is SGHNT and CDR2 is YYREEE (reference sequence). V trimming: 1 base; J trimming: 5 bases; junction bases outside the gene matches: 11. The CDR3 protein is CASSLPREGRKNEQYF. The CDR3 DNA sequence: TGTGCCAGCAGCTTGCCCCGGGAGGGCCGGAAAAACGAGCAGTACTTC.

V and J are TRBV27 and TRBJ1-1, with TRBD1 matching 8 bases. The J segment lost 5 bases and the V segment lost 5 bases, leaving 10 bases of the junction unmatched. The CDR3 contains 15 residues. Germline V gene lookup returns CDR1 MNHEY and CDR2 SMNVEV (reference sequence). This chain's CDR3 is CASSPTGAVGTEAFF. In nucleotides, the CDR3 is TGTGCCAGCAGTCCGACAGGGGCGGTTGGGACTGAAGCTTTCTTT.

The chain employs TRBV7-2 and TRBJ1-1; no clear D. CDR1 is SGHTA and CDR2 is FQGNSA in the germline V gene. V was shortened by 1 base and J by 1 base, with 10 bases between the two germline ends. The CDR3 runs 15 residues. CDR3 in amino acids: CASSLVAVPNTEAFF. CDR3 DNA sequence: TGTGCCAGCAGCTTAGTGGCCGTTCCGAACACTGAAGCTTTCTTT.

The CDR3 DNA sequence: TGTGCCAGCAGTTGGACGGACTTATTAGCCAAAAACATTCAGTACTTC. It translates to CASSWTDLLAKNIQYF. The V call is TRBV28, the J call TRBJ2-4; D may be TRBD2 (5 bases). The CDR3 covers 16 residues. Per germline, CDR1 MDHEN and CDR2 SYDVKM. Trimming left V 4 bases short and J 0 bases short, with 13 bases between.

This clone came up once. The chain employs TRBV7-9 and TRBJ1-1; 7 positions agree with TRBD1. With V trimmed by 5 bases and J by 11 bases, 11 bases remained unmatched. The CDR3 runs to 13 residues. Germline CDR1 and CDR2: SEHNR and FQNEAQ (reference sequence). The CDR3 coding sequence is TGTGCCAGCAGCGAGGAGACAGGGTTTTTGGCTTTCTTT. The encoded protein is CASSEETGFLAFF.

The chain carries TRBV21-1 and TRBJ2-3; no DNA check was done on the table's D call, TRBD2. TRBV21-1 is recorded as a pseudogene. This CDR3 is built from 17 residues. CDR3 residues: CASSKARPSGSTDTQYF. CDR3 nucleotide sequence: TGTGCCAGCAGCAAAGCGAGGCCTAGCGGGAGCACAGATACGCAGTATTTT.

This clone was recorded a few times. The chain is built from TRBV7-3 and TRBJ2-7; 12 nucleotides line up with TRBD2. Germline-derived CDR1 and CDR2 are SGHTA and FQGTGA. Losses at the gene ends were 8 bases for V and 0 bases for J; bases not matched to a gene: 8. The CDR3 runs to 16 residues. The CDR3 loop is CASRPGLAGRSYEQYF. CDR3 coding DNA: TGTGCCAGCCGACCGGGACTAGCGGGCCGCTCCTACGAGCAGTACTTC.

The chain recombines TRBV6-5 with TRBJ1-2; D possibly corresponds to TRBD1 (6 bases). The ends were cut back, 6 bases at V and 3 bases at J, with 17 bases in the middle. The germline CDR1 and CDR2 sequences are MNHEY and SVGAGI. This CDR3 is built from 15 residues. The CDR3 sequence is CASSRQGYQDYGYTF. CDR3 nucleotide sequence: TGTGCCAGCAGCCGGCAGGGGTATCAGGACTATGGCTACACCTTC.

This clone was counted ten times or more. This chain links TRBV7-9 with TRBJ1-1, with a possible D match to TRBD1 (5 bases). V lost 5 bases and J 1 base, leaving 8 bases between the germline ends. This CDR3 has 13 residues. Germline V gene sequence: CDR1 SEHNR, CDR2 FQNEAQ (reference sequence). The CDR3 is CASSVDRNTEAFF. The CDR3 DNA reads TGTGCCAGCAGCGTAGACAGGAACACTGAAGCTTTCTTT.

This chain connects TRBV5-5 to TRBJ1-5; perhaps TRBD1 as D (5 bases). V shed 2 bases and J shed 3 bases, with 12 bases lying between them. Germline V gene data show CDR1 as SGHKS and CDR2 as YYEKEE (reference sequence). This CDR3 has 15 amino acids. The CDR3 DNA reads as TGTGCCAGCAGCTTCCTTGTGGACAACAATCAGCCCCAGCATTTT. Translation gives CASSFLVDNNQPQHF.

On this clone itself: The sample has other DNA sequences that encode this CDR3 too. The V call is TRBV5-1, the J call TRBJ2-3; 7 nucleotides line up with TRBD1. CDR1 is SGHRS and CDR2 is YFSETQ in the germline V gene. There are 14 residues in the CDR3. V trimming: 3 bases; J trimming: 2 bases; junction bases outside the gene matches: 3. The CDR3: CASSSDRVTDTQYF. DNA of the CDR3: TGCGCCAGCAGCTCAGACAGGGTCACAGATACGCAGTATTTT.